This TCR beta chain appears in the sequencing data of a study of chemoradiotherapy in HPV16-positive cancers. Points from the study as a whole: HPV-specific T cells were functionally defined from only two HPV16-positive patients.

This CDR3 contains 14 residues. Trimming took 4 bases from V and 6 from J; bases not matched to a gene: 6. The V gene's germline CDR1 is KGHSH and CDR2 LQKENI. This table comes from immunoSEQ multiplex PCR, and its TCRdb copy is limited to in-frame clones, with some not included. The sample yields roughly 6,700 clones, 80% to 90% seen once. Details on this clone: Its specificity is unknown.

V usage is TRBV18 and J usage is TRBJ1-1; the match to TRBD1 covers 9 bases. This sequence was found in a human donor with HPV-associated anogenital cancer. The source was tumor tissue, collected from a patient who underwent chemoradiotherapy. Here the CDR3 reads CASSLGTGSPEAFF. CDR3 DNA: TGTGCCAGCTCACTCGGGACAGGGAGTCCTGAAGCTTTCTTT.